Each of the 21 T cell receptor beta chains below was sequenced from the same sample in a study of cytomegalovirus exposure and HLA in healthy donors. PCR primers comprised 60 Vbeta and 13 Jbeta primers. TCRdb keeps only in-frame clones here, not all; method: immunoSEQ multiplex PCR. Among roughly 150,000 clones, 70% were seen once, and the ten largest hold 2.1%. Sequencing used PBMCs. These receptors originate from a woman between 55 and 75 years old in good health and CMV-seropositive.

This chain links TRBV28 with TRBJ1-1; D is possibly TRBD1 (5 bases). Germline V gene data show CDR1 as MDHEN and CDR2 as SYDVKM. Trimming pared 1 base from V and 1 base from J, leaving 16 bases between. This CDR3 has 17 residues. CDR3 loop: CASSLSPRAGPNTEAFF. Written as DNA, the CDR3 is TGTGCCAGCAGTTTATCCCCACGGGCAGGGCCGAACACTGAAGCTTTCTTT.

The chain has TRBV19 and TRBJ1-1; D unresolved. Trimming left V 6 bases short and J 7 bases short, with 9 bases between. From germline, CDR1 is LNHDA and CDR2 SQIVND (reference sequence). The length of the CDR3 is 11 residues. The CDR3 nucleotides are TGTGCCAGTAGAACGGGAATTGAAGCTTTCTTT. Protein product: CASRTGIEAFF.

This chain uses TRBV29-1 with TRBJ2-7; 13 bases align to TRBD2. J was trimmed by 2 bases and V by 0 bases; bases with no gene match: 4. The germline V gene has CDR1 SQVTM and CDR2 ANQGSEA. This CDR3 has 16 residues. Here the CDR3 DNA reads TGCAGCGTTGAAGATTCACTAGCGGGAGGGCCCTACGAGCAGTACTTC. Translated: CSVEDSLAGGPYEQYF.

The chain links TRBV28 to TRBJ2-7; 8 bases fit TRBD2. The CDR3 has 15 residues. The germline V gene has CDR1 MDHEN and CDR2 SYDVKM. The ends lost 6 bases at V and 6 bases at J; junction bases unmatched: 13. CDR3: CASRSLAGSPGEQYF. Here the CDR3 DNA reads TGTGCCAGCAGGTCCTTAGCGGGATCCCCTGGCGAGCAGTACTTC.

This clone was counted a few times. The rearrangement joins TRBV28 to TRBJ1-4, with a weak D call TRBD1 (6 bases). Germline V lookup: CDR1 MDHEN, CDR2 SYDVKM. The CDR3 covers 14 residues. Trimming took 6 bases from V and 7 from J, leaving 15 bases between them. The CDR3 spells CASSPGTRGEKLFF. CDR3 sequence (DNA): TGTGCCAGCAGCCCCGGGACCAGGGGTGAAAAACTGTTTTTT. The complete variable domain, with remaining parts taken from reference TRBV28 and TRBJ1-4, reads DVKVTQSSRYLVKRTGEKVFLECVQDMDHENMFWYRQDPGLGLRLIYFSYDVKMKEKGDIPEGYSVSREKKERFSLILESASTNQTSMYLCASSPGTRGEKLFFGSGTQLSVL.

This clone was counted a few times. The gene calls are TRBV28 and TRBJ1-5; D uncertain. There are 13 residues in the CDR3. V was cut by 3 bases and J by 5 bases, with 8 bases left in between. The V gene's germline CDR1 is MDHEN and CDR2 SYDVKM. The CDR3 sequence is CASSLGIYQPQHF. The CDR3 bases are TGTGCCAGCAGTTTGGGCATCTATCAGCCCCAGCATTTT.

This sequence joins TRBV6-6 and TRBJ1-3, with unresolved D. Germline V gives CDR1 MNHNY, CDR2 SVGAGI (reference sequence). There are 16 residues in the CDR3. Trimming left V 0 bases short and J 4 bases short, with 13 bases between. CDR3 amino acids: CASSYSLGGSGNTIYF. The CDR3 nucleotides read TGTGCCAGCAGTTACTCTCTAGGAGGTTCCGGAAACACCATATATTTT.

The rearrangement links TRBV6-6 to TRBJ2-5; TRBD1 might be the D (6 bases). The CDR3 is 13 residues long. Germline V gene sequence: CDR1 MNHNY, CDR2 SVGAGI (reference sequence). V lost 2 bases to trimming and J lost 3 bases, with 7 bases between them. In nucleotides, the CDR3 is TGTGCCAGCAGTTACGCAGGGGAAGAGACCCAGTACTTC. Its translation: CASSYAGEETQYF.

V and J are TRBV5-1 and TRBJ1-1; 9 positions match TRBD1. With V trimmed by 3 bases and J by 1 base, 7 bases remained unmatched. The CDR3 consists of 16 residues. CDR1 and CDR2 from the germline V gene are SGHRS and YFSETQ. For the CDR3, the DNA is TGCGCCAGCAGCTCTACAGGGGGCGGAGGGAACACTGAAGCTTTCTTT. The encoded protein is CASSSTGGGGNTEAFF.

V usage is TRBV7-3 and J usage is TRBJ2-7; the match to TRBD2 covers 8 bases. This CDR3 region has 14 residues. CDR1 and CDR2 (germline): SGHTA, FQGTGA. Germline trimming cut 10 bases from V and 0 bases from J; bases unmatched to any gene: 8. The CDR3 DNA follows: TGTGCCACCGGAGTAGCGGGAAGCTCCTACGAGCAGTACTTC. This gives the protein CATGVAGSSYEQYF.

The chain is built from TRBV7-9 and TRBJ2-7, with TRBD2 matching over 8 bases. The CDR3 extends over 14 amino acids. Germline V gene data show CDR1 as SEHNR and CDR2 as FQNEAQ (reference sequence). The V segment lost 6 bases and the J segment 0 bases; nucleotides outside the gene matches: 4. The CDR3 DNA sequence: TGTGCCAGCAGACCCCTAGCGGGCTCCTACGAGCAGTACTTC. It encodes CASRPLAGSYEQYF. The variable domain in full, completed from reference TRBV7-9 and TRBJ2-7, reads DTGVSQNPRHKITKRGQNVTFRCDPISEHNRLYWYRQTLGQGPEFLTYFQNEAQLEKSRLLSDRFSAERPKGSFSTLEIQRTEQGDSAMYLCASRPLAGSYEQYFGPGTRLTVT.

The V gene is TRBV4-2, the J gene TRBJ1-1; D is unclear. Deletions cut 3 bases from V and 0 bases from J, with 5 bases between. CDR1 LGHNA and CDR2 YNFKEQ come from the germline V gene. The CDR3 contains 13 residues. CDR3 coding DNA: TGTGCCAGCAGCCATGTCTTGAACACTGAAGCTTTCTTT. It codes for CASSHVLNTEAFF.

V and J are TRBV5-5 and TRBJ1-2, with 7 nucleotides matching TRBD1. The length of the CDR3 is 15 residues. The V gene end was trimmed by 3 bases and the J gene end by 4 bases; junction bases not matched to a gene: 9. CDR1 is SGHKS, CDR2 YYEKEE, per germline (reference sequence). CDR3 sequence reads: CASSSIDRESYGYTF. For the CDR3, the DNA is TGTGCCAGCAGCTCAATCGACAGGGAAAGCTATGGCTACACCTTC. Combining the CDR3 with reference TRBV5-5 and TRBJ1-2 gives the whole variable domain DAGVTQSPTHLIKTRGQQVTLRCSPISGHKSVSWYQQVLGQGPQFIFQYYEKEERGRGNFPDRFSARQFPNYSSELNVNALLLGDSALYLCASSSIDRESYGYTFGSGTRLTVV.

In this sample, this clone turned up once. The chain links TRBV30 to TRBJ2-6, with D possibly TRBD2 on 6 matching bases. The length of the CDR3 is 16 residues. Looked up from germline, CDR1 is GTSNPN and CDR2 is SVGIG (reference sequence). Deletions cut 5 bases from V and 9 bases from J, with 23 bases between. The DNA of the CDR3 is TGTGCCTGGCGGGACTTTATACCCCGTGAAGGCAACGTCCTGACTTTC. Translated: CAWRDFIPREGNVLTF.

The chain couples TRBV15 to TRBJ1-2; tentative D call: TRBD1 (5 bases). In germline, CDR1 is LNHNV, CDR2 YYDKDF (reference sequence). This CDR3 is 14 amino acids long. V lost 5 bases, J lost 2 bases, and 12 bases lay in between. The CDR3 sequence: CATSRGAENYGYTF. The DNA of the CDR3 is TGTGCCACCAGCCGCGGGGCCGAGAACTATGGCTACACCTTC.

This chain links TRBV11-2 with TRBJ1-4, with D unclear. The V end was cut by 5 bases, the J end by 9 bases, with 7 bases between. The CDR3 extends over 11 amino acids. From germline, CDR1 is SGHAT and CDR2 FQNNGV. CDR3 sequence: CASSLYQKLFF. The CDR3 region has the DNA TGTGCCAGCAGCCTCTACCAAAAACTGTTTTTT.

The chain combines TRBV6-5 with TRBJ1-1; no reliable D call. The CDR3 sequence is 14 residues long. V lost 10 bases and J 0 bases, leaving 15 bases between the germline ends. Per the germline V gene, CDR1 is MNHEY and CDR2 is SVGAGI. CDR3 DNA: TGTGCCATTAGTCGCGGCATGATGAACACTGAAGCTTTCTTT. Translated, it gives CAISRGMMNTEAFF.

The V call is TRBV7-8, the J call TRBJ1-3, with 7 bases aligning to TRBD1. Germline lookup yields CDR1 SGHVS and CDR2 FQNEAQ. J was trimmed by 0 bases and V by 1 base; bases with no gene match: 3. The CDR3 is made up of 16 amino acids. This chain's CDR3 is CASSLEGQRSGNTIYF. The CDR3 coding sequence is TGTGCCAGCAGCTTAGAGGGACAGCGCTCTGGAAACACCATATATTTT.

V is TRBV2 and J is TRBJ2-7, with TRBD1 matching 8 bases. The CDR3 totals 14 residues. Germline CDR1 reads SNHLY; CDR2 reads FYNNEI. Trimming took 4 bases from V and 6 from J; bases not matched to a gene: 8. The CDR3 sequence: CASSVDRALGEQYF. DNA of the CDR3: TGTGCCAGCAGTGTGGACAGGGCCCTAGGCGAGCAGTACTTC.

This rearrangement joins TRBV19 to TRBJ2-1; 10 bases line up with TRBD1. In germline, CDR1 is LNHDA, CDR2 SQIVND (reference sequence). This CDR3 is 14 amino acids long. V trimming: 3 bases; J trimming: 9 bases; junction bases outside the gene matches: 5. The CDR3, as DNA: TGTGCCAGTAGTATTGGACAGGGGGTTGGTGAGCAGTTCTTC. It encodes CASSIGQGVGEQFF. Supplemented by reference TRBV19 and TRBJ2-1, the full variable domain reads DGGITQSPKYLFRKEGQNVTLSCEQNLNHDAMYWYRQDPGQGLRLIYYSQIVNDFQKGDIAEGYSVSREKKESFPLTVTSAQKNPTAFYLCASSIGQGVGEQFFGPGTRLTVL.

The chain joins TRBV27 to TRBJ2-1; 11 positions match TRBD2. CDR1 and CDR2 (germline): MNHEY, SMNVEV (reference sequence). The V segment lost 7 bases and the J segment 5 bases; nucleotides outside the gene matches: 4. This CDR3 spans 14 amino acids. The CDR3 DNA is TGTGCCAGCACGGGACTAGCGGTGAACAATGAGCAGTTCTTC. This gives the protein CASTGLAVNNEQFF.